The clone carrying this TCR beta chain was seen only a few times. What it recognizes is unknown. This sample was included in a study of spatial heterogeneity in lung cancer. Whole-study findings and limits: Circulating ubiquitous expanded tumor TCRs were observed more frequently at resection than at follow-up.

TCRdb analysed the 5' RACE reads with MiXCR anew, one entry per CDR3 protein. The sample records roughly 99,000 distinct CDR3 sequences, roughly 19% being singletons. V was cut by 2 bases and J by 5 bases, with 12 bases left in between. The germline V gene encodes CDR1 SGHTA and CDR2 FQGNSA. The CDR3 is made up of 14 amino acids. Documented time point: blood at routine non-recurrence follow-up after resection. No cells were sorted before sequencing. The whole RNA sequenced was extracted from tumor, nontumor lung or frozen PBMC. This clonotype was sampled from a male donor with early-stage non-small cell lung cancer. The chain combines TRBV7-2 with TRBJ2-5; TRBD1 is a possible D gene (6 bases). The sequenced sample was PBMCs, obtained at follow-up. The DNA of the CDR3 is TGTGCCAGCAGCTTACGGGTTAGGGGGGAGACCCAGTACTTC. Translating it yields CASSLRVRGETQYF.